Shown below are 17 T cell receptor beta chains from a single sample sequenced in a study of STAT3 mutations in large granular lymphocyte leukemia. Some clones are missing from TCRdb's copy, which holds only in-frame ones; the method was immunoSEQ multiplex PCR. This sample carries roughly 14,000 clones, 80% to 95% of them seen once, and the ten largest clones take 8.7%. No antigen has been identified for these receptors. Notes on the study in general: Every T-LGLL patient had at least one immunodominant TCRbeta clonotype.

The sequenced sample consisted of peripheral blood mononuclear cells. The receptors derive from a woman aged 45-65 years with T-cell large granular lymphocyte leukemia. Some clones in this sample may be carry-over from other donors' samples.

This clone was found a few times. The CDR3: CASSPGGSYYEQYF. CDR3 nucleotide sequence: TGTGCCAGCAGCCCCGGGGGGAGCTACTACGAGCAGTACTTC. The rearrangement links TRBV27 to TRBJ2-7, with 7 bases that match TRBD2. The CDR3 is made up of 14 amino acids. V dropped 6 bases and J dropped 3; count of bases not matched to a gene: 8. The V gene's germline CDR1 is MNHEY and CDR2 SMNVEV (reference sequence).

This clone appeared once. This chain links TRBV5-6 with TRBJ2-7; TRBD2 is a possible D gene (6 bases). Germline V lookup: CDR1 SGHDT, CDR2 YYEEEE. Trimming shortened V by 3 bases and J by 4 bases, and 23 bases separated the two germline ends. This CDR3 contains 17 residues. The CDR3 region is CASSYSPLERARYEQYF. For the CDR3, the DNA is TGTGCCAGCAGCTATTCCCCCCTCGAGCGGGCGAGGTACGAGCAGTACTTC.

J is TRBJ1-2 and V is TRBV4-1; no definite D call. Trimming removed 0 bases from V and 6 bases from J, with 11 bases in between. This CDR3 is built from 14 residues. Germline CDR1 reads MGHRA; CDR2 reads YSYEKL. The CDR3 spells CASSQDLLGNGYTF. CDR3 sequence (DNA): TGCGCCAGCAGCCAAGATCTTCTCGGGAATGGCTACACCTTC.

The gene calls are TRBV21-1 and TRBJ1-1. TRBV21-1 is a known pseudogene. CDR3 length equals 18 residues. In DNA, the CDR3 is TGTGCCAGCAGCAAAAAAGGGGATAAAGAGGGGAATAACACTGAAGCTTTCTTT. It translates to CASSKKGDKEGNNTEAFF.

This clone was seen a few times. The chain combines TRBV19 with TRBJ1-5, with D possibly TRBD1 on 6 matching bases. The CDR3 extends over 14 amino acids. In germline, CDR1 is LNHDA, CDR2 SQIVND (reference sequence). Between the trimmed V and J ends, which lost 0 bases and 4 bases, there was a span of 7 bases. The CDR3 loop is CASSIETGNQPQHF. CDR3 nucleotide sequence: TGTGCCAGTAGTATAGAAACAGGGAATCAGCCCCAGCATTTT. The full variable domain, with the rest looked up from reference TRBV19 and TRBJ1-5, is DGGITQSPKYLFRKEGQNVTLSCEQNLNHDAMYWYRQDPGQGLRLIYYSQIVNDFQKGDIAEGYSVSREKKESFPLTVTSAQKNPTAFYLCASSIETGNQPQHFGDGTRLSIL.

V is TRBV5-1 and J is TRBJ2-3; 8 nucleotides agree with TRBD2. V lost 5 bases and J lost 0; bases outside the gene matches: 11. Per the germline V gene, CDR1 is SGHRS and CDR2 is YFSETQ. This CDR3 spans 17 amino acids. CDR3 sequence (DNA): TGCGCCAGCAGTCCCCGCCTTAGCGGGACTAGCACAGATACGCAGTATTTT. The encoded protein is CASSPRLSGTSTDTQYF.

The rearrangement links TRBV7-9 to TRBJ2-1, with 10 bases identical to TRBD2. Trimming cost V 2 bases and J 7 bases; bases outside gene matches: 8. The length of the CDR3 is 16 residues. In germline, CDR1 is SEHNR, CDR2 FQNEAQ (reference sequence). The CDR3 protein is CASSLRSSGSTNEQFF. The CDR3 region has the DNA TGTGCCAGCAGCTTAAGGTCTAGCGGGAGTACAAATGAGCAGTTCTTC.

The V call is TRBV7-9, the J call TRBJ2-1; D might be TRBD2 (5 bases). In germline, CDR1 is SEHNR, CDR2 FQNEAQ (reference sequence). V dropped 5 bases and J dropped 7 bases, with 15 bases sitting between them. The CDR3 has 14 amino acids. As DNA, the CDR3 is TGTGCCAGCAGCGTTCGAGCATCGGGGAATGAGCAGTTCTTC. This encodes CASSVRASGNEQFF.

CDR3 DNA sequence: TGTGCCAGCAGCTTCAAACGGGAGGGCCAAGAGACCCAGTACTTC. Protein sequence: CASSFKREGQETQYF. This chain links TRBV5-8 with TRBJ2-5; 8 bases are shared with TRBD2. Germline-derived CDR1 and CDR2 are SGHTS and YDEGEE. The J segment lost 1 base and the V segment lost 2 bases, leaving 4 bases of the junction unmatched. This CDR3 is 15 amino acids long. The whole variable domain, remainder taken from reference TRBV5-8 and TRBJ2-5, is EAGVTQSPTHLIKTRGQQATLRCSPISGHTSVYWYQQALGLGLQFLLWYDEGEERNRGNFPPRFSGRQFPNYSSELNVNALELEDSALYLCASSFKREGQETQYFGPGTRLLVL.

V usage is TRBV5-6 and J usage is TRBJ2-5; D gene ambiguous. CDR1 is SGHDT, CDR2 YYEEEE, per germline. The CDR3 runs to 15 residues. Trimming stripped 2 bases from V and 3 bases from J, with 14 bases between. CDR3 DNA sequence: TGTGCCAGCAGCTTTTCGTTTAGGGCTAAAGAGACCCAGTACTTC. Its translation: CASSFSFRAKETQYF.

The genes are TRBV29-1 and TRBJ1-2, with TRBD1 matching over 7 bases. The V gene's germline CDR1 is SQVTM and CDR2 ANQGSEA. The CDR3 is 13 amino acids. The V segment lost 6 bases and the J segment 8 bases; nucleotides outside the gene matches: 12. CDR3 loop: CSVRQGSTWGYTF. The CDR3 DNA sequence: TGCAGCGTCAGACAGGGAAGCACTTGGGGCTACACCTTC.

This clone is a singleton in its sample. The J gene is TRBJ2-1, the V gene TRBV4-2; 13 bases line up with TRBD2. CDR1 is LGHNA and CDR2 is YNFKEQ in the germline V gene. V was pared by 4 bases and J by 9 bases, with 6 bases of the junction left unmatched. There are 15 residues in the CDR3. The CDR3 region has the DNA TGTGCCAGCAGCCGTCCGGGACTAGCGGGAATTGAGCAGTTCTTC. Translated, it gives CASSRPGLAGIEQFF.

The gene calls are TRBV27 and TRBJ2-6; a possible D gene is TRBD1 (6 bases). The V gene lost 6 bases and the J gene lost 4 bases, with 13 bases spanning the gap. CDR1 is MNHEY and CDR2 is SMNVEV in the germline V gene (reference sequence). The CDR3 extends over 15 amino acids. The CDR3 loop reads CASRSTGSGANVLTF. The CDR3 DNA reads TGTGCCAGCAGATCCACAGGGTCCGGGGCCAACGTCCTGACTTTC.

The DNA for the CDR3 is TGTGCCAGCAGTTTTCCCGGGGGAGGGCTACACTACGAGCAGTACTTC. Protein product: CASSFPGGGLHYEQYF. The chain joins TRBV28 to TRBJ2-7, with 7 bases lining up with TRBD2. With 3 bases clipped from V and 3 bases from J, the junction kept 11 bases outside the gene matches. Germline V gives CDR1 MDHEN, CDR2 SYDVKM. The CDR3 covers 16 residues.

This chain connects TRBV30 to TRBJ1-2; possible D gene TRBD1, 6 bases. Germline V gene data show CDR1 as GTSNPN and CDR2 as SVGIG (reference sequence). V gave up 0 bases and J gave up 6 bases, with 11 bases separating them. The CDR3 has 13 amino acids. The CDR3: CAWSVPAGDGYTF. In DNA form, the CDR3 reads TGTGCCTGGAGTGTACCGGCAGGGGATGGCTACACCTTC.

In this sample, this clone turned up once. The J gene is TRBJ2-7, the V gene TRBV7-9, with TRBD1 identical over 8 bases. Germline CDR1 reads SEHNR; CDR2 reads FQNEAQ (reference sequence). V gave up 7 bases and J gave up 2 bases; unmatched junction bases: 7. CDR3 length: 14 amino acids. CDR3 protein: CASTGDRGAYEQYF. Written as DNA, the CDR3 is TGTGCCAGCACCGGAGACAGGGGTGCCTACGAGCAGTACTTC.

J is TRBJ2-7 and V is TRBV30, with 10 nucleotides matching TRBD1. The length of the CDR3 is 14 residues. Germline lookup yields CDR1 GTSNPN and CDR2 SVGIG (reference sequence). V lost 1 base, J lost 7 bases, and 7 bases stayed unmatched. CDR3 nucleotide sequence: TGTGCCTGGAGTGCCTTGACAGGGGGCTTGGAGCAGTACTTC. This gives the protein CAWSALTGGLEQYF. The whole variable domain, remainder taken from reference TRBV30 and TRBJ2-7, is SQTIHQWPATLVQPVGSPLSLECTVEGTSNPNLYWYRQAAGRGLQLLFYSVGIGQISSEVPQNLSASRPQDRQFILSSKKLLLSDSGFYLCAWSALTGGLEQYFGPGTRLTVT.